These 32 T cell receptor beta chains were sequenced from one sample in a study of T cell responses to AZD1222 COVID-19 vaccine. Data came from immunoSEQ multiplex PCR; TCRdb stores just in-frame clones and leaves some out. In the table there are around 140,000 clones, under 90% of which are singletons. Sequences were derived from peripheral blood, sampled 28 days after the second AZD1222 dose. Receptors originate from an adult who received the AZD1222 COVID-19 vaccine.

The chain has TRBV7-9 and TRBJ1-1; D unresolved. The CDR3 length is 13 residues. The V and J ends lost 6 bases and 4 bases respectively, with 12 bases between them. The germline V gene encodes CDR1 SEHNR and CDR2 FQNEAQ (reference sequence). CDR3 loop: CASSGIEFTEAFF. CDR3 bases: TGTGCCAGCAGTGGAATTGAATTCACTGAAGCTTTCTTT.

V is TRBV4-1 and J is TRBJ1-2, with D unclear. V was shortened by 0 bases and J by 9 bases, with 11 bases between the two germline ends. The CDR3 covers 13 residues. CDR1 and CDR2 from the germline V gene are MGHRA and YSYEKL. CDR3 nucleotides: TGCGCCAGCAGCCAAGATCTGAGGGTGCGCTACACCTTC. Residues: CASSQDLRVRYTF.

The chain uses TRBV7-8 and TRBJ2-5, with D tentatively TRBD1 (6 bases). The V gene's germline CDR1 is SGHVS and CDR2 FQNEAQ. The length of the CDR3 is 15 residues. Trimming stripped 0 bases from V and 4 bases from J, with 12 bases between. The chain's CDR3 is CASSLAQGRGETQYF. DNA for the CDR3: TGTGCCAGCAGCTTAGCTCAGGGGCGCGGAGAGACCCAGTACTTC. Supplemented by reference TRBV7-8 and TRBJ2-5, the full variable domain reads GAGVSQSPRYKVAKRGQDVALRCDPISGHVSLFWYQQALGQGPEFLTYFQNEAQLDKSGLPSDRFFAERPEGSVSTLKIQRTQQEDSAVYLCASSLAQGRGETQYFGPGTRLLVL.

J is TRBJ2-1 and V is TRBV28, with D possibly being TRBD2 (6 bases). CDR3 length: 18 residues. V lost 5 bases and J lost 1, with 21 bases in between. Germline CDR1 reads MDHEN; CDR2 reads SYDVKM. In DNA form, the CDR3 reads TGTGCCAGCAGTCCGGGACTTACCCTGGTTGGATCCTACAATGAGCAGTTCTTC. Encoded protein: CASSPGLTLVGSYNEQFF.

This clone is a singleton in its sample. V gene TRBV12-3 or TRBV12-4 combines with J gene TRBJ2-7, with a tentative D call TRBD2 (5 bases). Trimming took 6 bases from V and 3 from J, leaving 9 bases between them. The CDR3 contains 12 residues. CDR3 DNA: TGTGCCAGCAGCTCCGGGATCTACGAGCAGTACTTC. Protein product: CASSSGIYEQYF.

J is TRBJ1-1 and V is TRBV2; D unclear. Germline CDR1 is SNHLY and CDR2 is FYNNEI. The CDR3 totals 13 residues. The V end was cut by 4 bases, the J end by 3 bases, with 9 bases between. For the CDR3, the DNA is TGTGCCAGCAGTGGGGCCGGATACACTGAAGCTTTCTTT. Encoded protein: CASSGAGYTEAFF.

This clone appeared a few times. The V and J genes are TRBV19 and TRBJ1-5, with TRBD1 matching over 7 bases. Germline trimming cut 6 bases from V and 0 bases from J; bases unmatched to any gene: 5. Looked up from germline, CDR1 is LNHDA and CDR2 is SQIVND (reference sequence). The CDR3 is made up of 15 amino acids. CDR3 loop: CASSLDRASNQPQHF. Written as DNA, the CDR3 is TGTGCCAGTAGCCTAGACAGGGCTAGCAATCAGCCCCAGCATTTT. The entire variable domain, with the rest obtained from reference TRBV19 and TRBJ1-5, is as follows: DGGITQSPKYLFRKEGQNVTLSCEQNLNHDAMYWYRQDPGQGLRLIYYSQIVNDFQKGDIAEGYSVSREKKESFPLTVTSAQKNPTAFYLCASSLDRASNQPQHFGDGTRLSIL.

This chain joins TRBV18 and TRBJ1-1; the D is unclear. Between the trimmed V and J ends, which lost 0 bases and 2 bases, there was a span of 10 bases. CDR1 KGHSH and CDR2 LQKENI come from the germline V gene. The CDR3 has 15 residues. As DNA, the CDR3 is TGTGCCAGCTCACCACCGAGCGCGCGAAACACTGAAGCTTTCTTT. Amino acids: CASSPPSARNTEAFF.

This clone showed up just once. J is TRBJ2-3 and V is TRBV2; weak D call: TRBD2 (6 bases). V was pared by 6 bases and J by 9 bases, with 16 bases between. The CDR3 is made up of 13 amino acids. Germline CDR1 is SNHLY and CDR2 is FYNNEI. CDR3 protein: CASRRDPTETQYF. CDR3 nucleotides: TGTGCCAGCAGGCGGGACCCCACCGAGACGCAGTATTTT.

The chain recombines TRBV12-2 with TRBJ1-5; the D call in the table, TRBD1, was not verified against the DNA. TRBV12-2 is recorded as a pseudogene. The CDR3 is 15 amino acids. The CDR3 protein is CASAGALNNNQPQHF. Here the CDR3 DNA reads TGTGCAAGTGCAGGGGCGTTAAATAACAATCAGCCCCAGCATTTT.

The chain links TRBV6-4 to TRBJ2-1; D gene ambiguous. CDR1 MRHNA and CDR2 SNTAGT come from the germline V gene. The CDR3 has 14 residues. V lost 5 bases, J lost 3 bases, and 11 bases lay in between. In nucleotides, the CDR3 is TGTGCCAGCAGTCGATTGACTGACTACAATGAGCAGTTCTTC. Protein: CASSRLTDYNEQFF.

The V gene is TRBV18, the J gene TRBJ2-3, with D perhaps TRBD2 (6 bases). The CDR3 has 13 residues. With 5 bases removed from V and 4 bases from J, the gap between germline ends came to 10 bases. Germline CDR1 KGHSH, CDR2 LQKENI. CDR3 bases: TGTGCCAGCTCAACGACTAGATCAGATACGCAGTATTTT. It specifies CASSTTRSDTQYF.

The chain uses TRBV12-3 or TRBV12-4 and TRBJ2-1, with D hard to call. Trimming cost V 5 bases and J 6 bases, with 8 bases left between them. The CDR3 runs to 12 residues. CDR3 in DNA: TGTGCCAGCAGTCTCAGAGGCAATGAGCAGTTCTTC. Translation gives CASSLRGNEQFF.

This clone appeared a single time. This chain joins TRBV27 and TRBJ1-6, with 8 bases identical to TRBD1. The ends lost 4 bases at V and 5 bases at J; junction bases unmatched: 7. The CDR3 has 16 residues. Germline V lookup: CDR1 MNHEY, CDR2 SMNVEV (reference sequence). CDR3 sequence (DNA): TGTGCCAGCAGTTGGCAGCAGGGGGCAAATAATTCACCCCTCCACTTT. This gives the protein CASSWQQGANNSPLHF.

The chain employs TRBV5-1 and TRBJ1-5; D is unresolved. This CDR3 comprises 15 residues. Germline values: CDR1 SGHRS, CDR2 YFSETQ. The V gene lost 0 bases and the J gene lost 7 bases, with 14 bases spanning the gap. CDR3 in DNA: TGCGCCAGCAGCTTGGGTGGCAGGACGGGACAGCCCCAGCATTTT. Amino acid sequence: CASSLGGRTGQPQHF.

The V and J genes are TRBV7-9 and TRBJ1-6, with 8 bases matching TRBD1. V dropped 5 bases and J dropped 4; count of bases not matched to a gene: 10. CDR1 is SEHNR, CDR2 FQNEAQ, per germline (reference sequence). This CDR3 is 17 amino acids long. CDR3 in amino acids: CASSPWAGGVYNSPLHF. The CDR3 DNA follows: TGTGCCAGCAGCCCTTGGGCAGGGGGCGTTTATAATTCACCCCTCCACTTT.

The genes are TRBV28 and TRBJ2-1; TRBD1 agrees at 9 bases. The length of the CDR3 is 15 residues. V lost 6 bases and J lost 10; bases outside the gene matches: 13. Germline values: CDR1 MDHEN, CDR2 SYDVKM. The CDR3 loop is CASRSDRGIHREQFF. The CDR3 DNA follows: TGTGCCAGCAGGAGTGACAGGGGGATCCACCGAGAGCAGTTCTTC.

CDR3 DNA: TGTGCCAGCAGCCCCTATGGGGGCCAAGGAGAAAAACTGTTTTTT. Amino acids: CASSPYGGQGEKLFF. The rearrangement links TRBV13 to TRBJ1-4; D might be TRBD1 (6 bases). Trimming removed 5 bases at V and 8 bases at J, with 18 bases between. This CDR3 has 15 residues. From germline, CDR1 is PRHDT and CDR2 FYEKMQ (reference sequence).

The chain uses TRBV5-1 and TRBJ1-1, with unresolved D. The germline V and J ends were trimmed by 1 base and 1 base, with 8 bases remaining between them. Germline-derived CDR1 and CDR2 are SGHRS and YFSETQ. CDR3 length equals 14 residues. The CDR3 region has the DNA TGCGCCAGCAGCTTGAGACGGGGGAACACTGAAGCTTTCTTT. As protein: CASSLRRGNTEAFF.

This sequence joins TRBV30 and TRBJ1-1; D remains unclear. V lost 1 base and J lost 2, with 8 bases in between. Germline CDR1 and CDR2: GTSNPN and SVGIG (reference sequence). The CDR3 sequence is 13 residues long. CDR3 bases: TGTGCCTGGAGTGCCCCCCCAAACACTGAAGCTTTCTTT. Protein product: CAWSAPPNTEAFF.

The V gene is TRBV2, the J gene TRBJ1-5; TRBD1 is a possible D gene (6 bases). Trimming took off 7 bases at V and 6 bases at J, with 13 bases between the two ends. The germline gives CDR1 SNHLY, CDR2 FYNNEI. The CDR3 is 13 amino acids. The CDR3 spells CASNSGESQPQHF. CDR3 DNA: TGTGCCAGCAATTCAGGGGAAAGTCAGCCCCAGCATTTT.

The chain recombines TRBV24-1 with TRBJ1-1, with a weak D call TRBD1 (5 bases). The germline V gene has CDR1 KGHDR and CDR2 SFDVKD. V was shortened by 4 bases and J by 2 bases, with 7 bases between the two germline ends. This CDR3 spans 13 amino acids. CDR3 in amino acids: CATSDGQNTEAFF. In DNA form, the CDR3 reads TGTGCCACCAGTGACGGACAAAACACTGAAGCTTTCTTT.

For this clone: A much bigger clone sits one base away, suggesting this may be a read error. The V and J genes are TRBV4-3 and TRBJ1-2; unclear D gene. Looked up from germline, CDR1 is LGHNA and CDR2 is YSLEER. Trimming took 3 bases from V and 8 from J, leaving 19 bases between them. CDR3 length equals 15 residues. In DNA form, the CDR3 reads TGCGCCAGCAGCCATGTCGGGCCTTCCCGAGGGGGCTACACCTTC. Its translation: CASSHVGPSRGGYTF.

For the CDR3, the DNA is TGTGCCAGCAGTTTTTCCCCCACGTATACGCAGTATTTT. It yields the protein CASSFSPTYTQYF. The chain combines TRBV28 with TRBJ2-3; D unresolved. Trimming removed 3 bases at V and 7 bases at J, with 11 bases between. Germline V gives CDR1 MDHEN, CDR2 SYDVKM. The CDR3 covers 13 residues.

In this sample, this clone turned up a few times. The DNA for the CDR3 is TGTGCCAGCAGTGAGGGACCGCGCTACGAGCAGTACTTC. This sequence encodes CASSEGPRYEQYF. V usage is TRBV6-1 and J usage is TRBJ2-7; D possibly matches TRBD1 or TRBD2 (5 bases each). V gave up 3 bases and J gave up 3 bases, with 9 bases separating them. The CDR3 totals 13 residues. CDR1 is MNHNS and CDR2 is SASEGT in the germline V gene.

The rearrangement joins TRBV7-8 to TRBJ1-1; D possibly corresponds to TRBD1 (5 bases). The CDR3 has 13 amino acids. Looked up from germline, CDR1 is SGHVS and CDR2 is FQNEAQ. V lost 3 bases to trimming and J lost 7 bases, with 12 bases between them. CDR3 in amino acids: CASSFSGFGEAFF. The DNA of the CDR3 is TGTGCCAGCAGCTTTTCAGGGTTTGGTGAAGCTTTCTTT.

V and J are TRBV5-1 and TRBJ2-5; 9 bases map to TRBD1. The CDR3 sequence is 14 residues long. CDR1 is SGHRS and CDR2 is YFSETQ in the germline V gene. V gave up 3 bases and J gave up 2 bases; unmatched junction bases: 2. DNA for the CDR3: TGCGCCAGCAGCTCGACAGGGGGGCAAGAGACCCAGTACTTC. This encodes CASSSTGGQETQYF.

In nucleotides, the CDR3 is TGTGCCAGCAGGGCACAGGGAAATCAGAACACCGGGGAGCTGTTTTTT. This sequence encodes CASRAQGNQNTGELFF. This chain uses TRBV6-4 with TRBJ2-2; D is perhaps TRBD1 (6 bases). This CDR3 spans 16 amino acids. CDR1 is MRHNA, CDR2 SNTAGT, per germline. V lost 6 bases and J 1 base, leaving 15 bases between the germline ends.

This chain links TRBV10-1 with TRBJ2-1; TRBD2 might be the D (6 bases). Trimming cost V 7 bases and J 5 bases, with 12 bases left between them. CDR1 and CDR2 from the germline V gene are WNHNN and SYGVQD (reference sequence). The CDR3 has 13 residues. CDR3 sequence: CASNRDLDNEQFF. Written as DNA, the CDR3 is TGCGCCAGCAACCGGGACTTAGACAATGAGCAGTTCTTC.

The chain uses TRBV29-1 and TRBJ2-1, with TRBD1 matching 7 bases. CDR1 and CDR2 (germline): SQVTM, ANQGSEA. The CDR3 covers 15 residues. After removal of 2 bases from V and 7 bases from J, the junction contained 11 bases not matched to a gene. DNA for the CDR3: TGCAGCGTTGAAACCCATTTGACAGGGCGAAATGAGCAGTTCTTC. Translated, it gives CSVETHLTGRNEQFF.

This chain connects TRBV5-1 to TRBJ2-2, with D unclear. The CDR3 has 12 amino acids. Germline-derived CDR1 and CDR2 are SGHRS and YFSETQ. Deletions cut 6 bases from V and 5 bases from J, with 8 bases between. DNA of the CDR3: TGCGCCAGCACGGTGGGAACCGGGGAGCTGTTTTTT. It yields the protein CASTVGTGELFF.

V gene TRBV19 combines with J gene TRBJ2-3, with 8 bases lining up with TRBD2. Unmatched junction bases numbered 12, after V lost 10 bases and J lost 0 bases. The CDR3 covers 16 residues. From germline, CDR1 is LNHDA and CDR2 SQIVND (reference sequence). The CDR3 protein is CATTDPGGPSTDTQYF. The DNA of the CDR3 is TGTGCCACTACTGACCCGGGAGGGCCGAGCACAGATACGCAGTATTTT.